Each of the 21 T cell receptor beta chains below was sequenced from the same sample in a study of blood T cell repertoires in COVID-19. Some clones are missing from TCRdb's copy, which holds only in-frame ones; the method was immunoSEQ multiplex PCR. The sample has 200,000 to 250,000 clones, more than 80% seen once; the top ten hold around 1.3%. The material sequenced was peripheral blood. All receptors come from a woman in her thirties with COVID-19, enrolled during active disease.

This clone showed up just a few times. This CDR3 reads CATSRELGRLGNTEAFF. The CDR3 coding sequence is TGTGCCACCAGCAGAGAACTTGGCAGGCTGGGCAACACTGAAGCTTTCTTT. V usage is TRBV15 and J usage is TRBJ1-1, with D uncertain. The germline gives CDR1 LNHNV, CDR2 YYDKDF (reference sequence). CDR3 length: 17 residues. Trimming pared 0 bases from V and 2 bases from J, leaving 16 bases between.

CDR3 DNA sequence: TGTGCCAGCACCCCATTTTCCACGGGGACGCAGTATTTT. It yields the protein CASTPFSTGTQYF. This chain joins TRBV5-5 and TRBJ2-3, with D possibly being TRBD2 (5 bases). The CDR3 has 13 residues. CDR1 and CDR2 (germline): SGHKS, YYEKEE (reference sequence). Deletions cut 6 bases from V and 9 bases from J, with 17 bases between.

The table lists this clone with a few counts. The chain has TRBV3-1 (or the pseudogene TRBV3-2) and TRBJ1-2; possibly TRBD1 for D (5 bases). CDR1 and CDR2 (germline): LGHDT, YNNKEL (reference sequence). The CDR3 loop spans 13 amino acids. Trimming cost V 2 bases and J 8 bases, with 12 bases left between them. The CDR3 here is CASSQNLEGGYTF. The CDR3 region has the DNA TGTGCCAGCAGCCAAAACTTGGAGGGGGGCTACACCTTC.

A few counts support this clone. The DNA of the CDR3 is TGCAGCGGTGGGAGAGTGGGCATGAACACTGAAGCTTTCTTT. It is translated as CSGGRVGMNTEAFF. The chain uses TRBV29-1 and TRBJ1-1; D unclear. This CDR3 is 14 amino acids long. Germline values: CDR1 SQVTM, CDR2 ANQGSEA. Between the trimmed V and J ends, which lost 7 bases and 0 bases, there was a span of 15 bases.

The genes are TRBV6-2 or TRBV6-3 and TRBJ2-3; TRBD2 aligns across 8 bases. There are 13 residues in the CDR3. J gave up 7 bases and V 5 bases, and 5 bases lay outside the gene matches. Germline values: CDR1 MNHEY, CDR2 SVGEGT. The CDR3 DNA reads TGTGCCAGCAGTGGACTAGCTGTCAATACGCAGTATTTT. This encodes CASSGLAVNTQYF.

This rearrangement joins TRBV6-5 to TRBJ2-7; 7 positions agree with TRBD1. After removal of 7 bases from V and 2 bases from J, the junction contained 11 bases not matched to a gene. This CDR3 has 15 residues. In germline, CDR1 is MNHEY, CDR2 SVGAGI. Here the CDR3 DNA reads TGTGCCAGCATGGCCCGACAGGGTGGGACCTACGAGCAGTACTTC. It encodes CASMARQGGTYEQYF.

This rearrangement joins TRBV10-3 to TRBJ1-1; D ambiguous. This CDR3 spans 15 amino acids. The germline V gene has CDR1 ENHRY and CDR2 SYGVKD. V was pared by 4 bases and J by 4 bases, with 16 bases between. CDR3 nucleotide sequence: TGTGCCATCAGTGCCCTCGACCAGGATGGCACTGAAGCTTTCTTT. Its translation is CAISALDQDGTEAFF.

The chain carries TRBV5-4 and TRBJ1-1; the D gene is possibly TRBD1 (6 bases). CDR3 length: 14 amino acids. Trimming cost V 4 bases and J 2 bases, with 12 bases left between them. Germline V gives CDR1 SGHNT, CDR2 YYREEE (reference sequence). CDR3 nucleotides: TGTGCCAGCAGCATAGACAGGACTAACACTGAAGCTTTCTTT. It codes for CASSIDRTNTEAFF.

V is TRBV29-1 and J is TRBJ2-7; 8 bases fit TRBD1. Germline trimming cut 0 bases from V and 8 bases from J; bases unmatched to any gene: 12. Germline CDR1 reads SQVTM; CDR2 reads ANQGSEA. The CDR3 contains 15 residues. The CDR3 protein is CSVEDSTGTGRKQYF. In nucleotides, the CDR3 is TGCAGCGTTGAAGACTCAACCGGGACAGGAAGAAAGCAGTACTTC.

The chain links TRBV5-1 to TRBJ2-3, with TRBD1 as a possible D gene (6 bases). This CDR3 has 17 residues. Per germline, CDR1 SGHRS and CDR2 YFSETQ. Trimming removed 0 bases at V and 0 bases at J, with 14 bases between. The CDR3 reads CASSLVRGLTSTDTQYF. As DNA, the CDR3 is TGCGCCAGCAGCTTGGTCAGGGGTCTAACTAGCACAGATACGCAGTATTTT.

This rearrangement joins TRBV3-1 (or the pseudogene TRBV3-2) to TRBJ2-4, with D maybe TRBD2 (6 bases). Deletions cut 0 bases from V and 6 bases from J, with 15 bases between. CDR3 length equals 16 residues. Germline loops: CDR1 LGHDT, CDR2 YNNKEL (reference sequence). CDR3 region: CASSQETTSPLNIQYF. CDR3 in DNA: TGTGCCAGCAGCCAAGAGACGACTAGTCCCCTAAACATTCAGTACTTC.

As DNA, the CDR3 is TGTGCCAGCAGCGAATCCCCCGAGACATATACGCAGTATTTT. It yields the protein CASSESPETYTQYF. This chain joins TRBV9 and TRBJ2-3; D not resolved. Germline loops: CDR1 SGDLS, CDR2 YYNGEE. CDR3 length equals 14 residues. V was shortened by 3 bases and J by 7 bases, with 15 bases between the two germline ends.

In its sample, this clone was seen a few times. CDR3 in amino acids: CASSQPRAKNTIYF. Here the CDR3 DNA reads TGTGCCAGCAGCCAACCCAGGGCGAAGAACACCATATATTTT. The genes are TRBV6-2 or TRBV6-3 and TRBJ1-3, with D possibly TRBD1 on 5 matching bases. V lost 6 bases and J 7 bases, leaving 16 bases between the germline ends. CDR3 length: 14 residues. Germline V gene lookup returns CDR1 MNHEY and CDR2 SVGEGT.

This chain connects TRBV9 to TRBJ2-7; maybe TRBD1 (5 bases). V shed 6 bases and J shed 5 bases, with 21 bases lying between them. This CDR3 is 15 amino acids long. Germline CDR1 SGDLS, CDR2 YYNGEE. The CDR3 here is CASTEMETVIHEQYF. In nucleotides, the CDR3 is TGTGCCAGCACCGAAATGGAGACAGTCATCCACGAGCAGTACTTC. The whole variable domain, remainder taken from reference TRBV9 and TRBJ2-7, is DSGVTQTPKHLITATGQRVTLRCSPRSGDLSVYWYQQSLDQGLQFLIQYYNGEERAKGNILERFSAQQFPDLHSELNLSSLELGDSALYFCASTEMETVIHEQYFGPGTRLTVT.

This clone is a singleton in its sample. This chain uses TRBV5-6 with TRBJ1-4; no reliable D call. This CDR3 is 14 amino acids long. Trimming pared 0 bases from V and 2 bases from J, leaving 5 bases between. Per the germline V gene, CDR1 is SGHDT and CDR2 is YYEEEE. CDR3: CASSLAGTNEKLFF. The DNA of the CDR3 is TGTGCCAGCAGCTTGGCCGGTACTAATGAAAAACTGTTTTTT.

This clone has ten or more counts. The chain couples TRBV5-1 to TRBJ1-2; D remains ambiguous. The CDR3 extends over 13 amino acids. Trimming stripped 0 bases from V and 5 bases from J, with 8 bases between. Per germline, CDR1 SGHRS and CDR2 YFSETQ. The CDR3 is CASSLERPYGYTF. Written as DNA, the CDR3 is TGCGCCAGCAGCTTGGAGCGGCCTTATGGCTACACCTTC.

The table lists this clone with a few counts. The CDR3 spells CASSPQAGTYTDTQYF. The CDR3 nucleotides are TGTGCCAGCAGCCCCCAAGCGGGGACCTACACAGATACGCAGTATTTT. V is TRBV4-2 and J is TRBJ2-3, with 7 bases that match TRBD2. The CDR3 length is 16 residues. Unmatched junction bases numbered 9, after V lost 4 bases and J lost 2 bases. Germline CDR1 and CDR2: LGHNA and YNFKEQ.

This chain connects TRBV24-1 to TRBJ2-2; 8 positions agree with TRBD1. Trimming cost V 4 bases and J 3 bases; bases outside gene matches: 9. The CDR3 runs to 17 residues. Germline V lookup: CDR1 KGHDR, CDR2 SFDVKD. As DNA, the CDR3 is TGTGCCACCAGTGACCCAGGACAGGGAGTCCACACCGGGGAGCTGTTTTTT. It is translated as CATSDPGQGVHTGELFF.

The J gene is TRBJ2-7, the V gene TRBV28, with D possibly being TRBD2 (6 bases). CDR3 size: 15 residues. Germline CDR1 is MDHEN and CDR2 is SYDVKM. The V and J ends lost 0 bases and 6 bases respectively, with 15 bases between them. The CDR3 DNA reads TGTGCCAGCAGTTTATGGCGGGGCCCCGGGGGCGAGCAGTACTTC. Amino acid sequence: CASSLWRGPGGEQYF.

This chain joins TRBV5-1 and TRBJ2-3; 9 nucleotides agree with TRBD1. V shed 6 bases, J shed 5 bases, and the junction held 10 bases outside the gene matches. The germline CDR1 and CDR2 sequences are SGHRS and YFSETQ. The CDR3 is 15 amino acids. CDR3: CASTRRDRVGDTQYF. CDR3 in DNA: TGCGCCAGCACCCGACGGGACAGGGTGGGAGATACGCAGTATTTT.

For the CDR3, the DNA is TGTGCCAGCAGCCCACTTGACAGGGGCAATCAGCCCCAGCATTTT. This gives the protein CASSPLDRGNQPQHF. V and J are TRBV28 and TRBJ1-5, with 7 nucleotides matching TRBD1. CDR1 is MDHEN, CDR2 SYDVKM, per germline. The CDR3 contains 15 residues. J gave up 2 bases and V 6 bases, and 7 bases lay outside the gene matches.